The next 23 T cell receptor beta chains were all read from a single sample in a study of blood T cell repertoires in COVID-19. Assay: immunoSEQ multiplex PCR; the TCRdb copy retains only in-frame clones and omits some. This sample carries 200,000 to 250,000 clones, roughly 82% of them seen once, and the ten largest clones take around 9.5%. Source material: peripheral blood. All receptors come from a man between 50 and 59 years old with active or convalescent COVID-19.

The chain employs TRBV18 and TRBJ1-4; perhaps TRBD1 as D (5 bases). Germline-derived CDR1 and CDR2 are KGHSH and LQKENI. V lost 1 base, J lost 0 bases, and 12 bases lay in between. The CDR3 runs 17 residues. For the CDR3, the DNA is TGTGCCAGCTCACCACTCGGGGGAGAGGCAACTAATGAAAAACTGTTTTTT. Translation: CASSPLGGEATNEKLFF.

The chain links TRBV4-1 to TRBJ1-5, with D possibly matching TRBD1 (6 bases). Germline CDR1 reads MGHRA; CDR2 reads YSYEKL. Trimming took off 0 bases at V and 3 bases at J, with 12 bases between the two ends. The CDR3 is 16 residues long. CDR3 sequence: CASSQDTGTTNQPQHF. CDR3 nucleotide sequence: TGCGCCAGCAGCCAAGATACCGGGACAACCAATCAGCCCCAGCATTTT.

This sequence joins TRBV7-2 and TRBJ2-1; D remains ambiguous. The CDR3 consists of 14 residues. V was trimmed by 3 bases and J by 2 bases, leaving 8 bases between them. Germline loops: CDR1 SGHTA, CDR2 FQGNSA. CDR3 sequence (DNA): TGTGCCAGCAGCTTCGGAGTAGCCTACAATGAGCAGTTCTTC. It is translated as CASSFGVAYNEQFF.

The rearrangement uses TRBV7-9 and TRBJ2-5, with D unresolved. V was trimmed by 3 bases and J by 2 bases, leaving 7 bases between them. The V gene's germline CDR1 is SEHNR and CDR2 FQNEAQ (reference sequence). The CDR3 runs 13 residues. CDR3 region: CASSFQFQETQYF. CDR3 nucleotides: TGTGCCAGCAGCTTCCAGTTTCAAGAGACCCAGTACTTC.

The chain couples TRBV4-3 to TRBJ1-4; maybe TRBD1 (6 bases). V was pared by 5 bases and J by 8 bases, with 15 bases between. Germline-derived CDR1 and CDR2 are LGHNA and YSLEER. This CDR3 has 14 amino acids. DNA for the CDR3: TGCGCCAGCAGCACACACAGGGTGGGGGAAAAACTGTTTTTT. Translating it yields CASSTHRVGEKLFF.

This clone has a handful of counts. V usage is TRBV18 and J usage is TRBJ2-1, with D unclear. The CDR3 runs to 14 residues. Trimming removed 3 bases at V and 8 bases at J, with 14 bases between. CDR1 and CDR2 (germline): KGHSH, LQKENI. DNA for the CDR3: TGTGCCAGCTCACCCCCCAGTTTGGGCGATGAGCAGTTCTTC. It translates to CASSPPSLGDEQFF.

This clone occurred once. V gene TRBV3-1 (or the pseudogene TRBV3-2) combines with J gene TRBJ1-2; D gene unclear. Germline CDR1 reads LGHDT; CDR2 reads YNNKEL (reference sequence). Deletions cut 4 bases from V and 8 bases from J, with 14 bases between. The CDR3 consists of 13 residues. CDR3 bases: TGTGCCAGCAGCCCAGGCGGTAGCGGGGGCTACACCTTC. It codes for CASSPGGSGGYTF.

The rearrangement joins TRBV28 to TRBJ1-1, with D possibly matching TRBD1 (5 bases). Trimming stripped 2 bases from V and 4 bases from J, with 11 bases between. The germline V gene encodes CDR1 MDHEN and CDR2 SYDVKM. The CDR3 is made up of 14 amino acids. The CDR3 is CASSLKGMSTEAFF. The CDR3 DNA is TGTGCCAGCAGTTTAAAGGGGATGAGCACTGAAGCTTTCTTT.

The rearrangement links TRBV7-2 to TRBJ1-1; 7 bases are a match to TRBD1. Germline-derived CDR1 and CDR2 are SGHTA and FQGNSA. After removal of 1 base from V and 6 bases from J, the junction contained 14 bases not matched to a gene. The CDR3 extends over 17 amino acids. The CDR3 region has the DNA TGTGCCAGCAGCTTAGTTGGAGAGGGGGCCCTAGGGGCTGAAGCTTTCTTT. Its protein product is CASSLVGEGALGAEAFF.

The chain couples TRBV28 to TRBJ1-4; no firm D call. The V and J ends lost 4 bases and 8 bases respectively, with 14 bases between them. There are 14 residues in the CDR3. Looked up from germline, CDR1 is MDHEN and CDR2 is SYDVKM. The CDR3 here is CASSSGSEDEKLFF. In nucleotides, the CDR3 is TGTGCCAGCAGTTCGGGCTCGGAGGACGAAAAACTGTTTTTT. The full variable domain, rest sourced from reference TRBV28 and TRBJ1-4, is DVKVTQSSRYLVKRTGEKVFLECVQDMDHENMFWYRQDPGLGLRLIYFSYDVKMKEKGDIPEGYSVSREKKERFSLILESASTNQTSMYLCASSSGSEDEKLFFGSGTQLSVL.

The chain is built from TRBV5-4 and TRBJ2-5; 8 positions agree with TRBD1. CDR1 is SGHNT, CDR2 YYREEE, per germline (reference sequence). The CDR3 loop spans 15 amino acids. Trimming took 3 bases from V and 1 from J; bases not matched to a gene: 5. The CDR3, as DNA: TGTGCCAGCAGCTCGGGACAGGCTACCCAAGAGACCCAGTACTTC. It encodes CASSSGQATQETQYF.

This clone was observed a few times. This rearrangement joins TRBV6-6 to TRBJ1-5, with unresolved D. CDR3 size: 12 residues. Trimming pared 5 bases from V and 5 bases from J, leaving 7 bases between. Germline CDR1 reads MNHNY; CDR2 reads SVGAGI (reference sequence). CDR3 loop: CASSPYDQPQHF. The CDR3 DNA reads TGTGCCAGCAGTCCCTATGATCAGCCCCAGCATTTT.

V usage is TRBV7-2 and J usage is TRBJ2-3; 12 bases align to TRBD2. CDR3 length: 17 amino acids. The V and J ends lost 1 base and 6 bases, in that order; junction bases with no gene match: 8. CDR1 is SGHTA and CDR2 is FQGNSA in the germline V gene. Here the CDR3 reads CASSLVWASGRGDTQYF. CDR3 bases: TGTGCCAGCAGCTTAGTGTGGGCTAGCGGGAGGGGTGATACGCAGTATTTT.

A few counts support this clone. V is TRBV7-8 and J is TRBJ1-1, with D possibly being TRBD1 (5 bases). From germline, CDR1 is SGHVS and CDR2 FQNEAQ. The CDR3 is 14 amino acids. Trimming removed 4 bases at V and 11 bases at J, with 20 bases between. CDR3 sequence: CASSWGVGARVAFF. In DNA form, the CDR3 reads TGTGCCAGCAGCTGGGGGGTTGGGGCGAGAGTCGCTTTCTTT.

CDR3 DNA: TGTGCCAGCAGCCGCCCGGGACAGGGATACACTGAAGCTTTCTTT. This translates into CASSRPGQGYTEAFF. This rearrangement joins TRBV6-2 or TRBV6-3 to TRBJ1-1; TRBD1 matches at 9 bases. Unmatched junction bases numbered 8, after V lost 6 bases and J lost 3 bases. Per the germline V gene, CDR1 is MNHEY and CDR2 is SVGEGT. The CDR3 is 15 amino acids.

J is TRBJ2-1 and V is TRBV2; D might be TRBD2 (6 bases). CDR1 SNHLY and CDR2 FYNNEI come from the germline V gene. This CDR3 comprises 15 residues. Trimming took off 4 bases at V and 5 bases at J, with 15 bases between the two ends. CDR3 bases: TGTGCCAGCAGTGTGGGGACTGGAAACCACAATGAGCAGTTCTTC. Translated: CASSVGTGNHNEQFF. Complete variable domain (other parts from reference TRBV2 and TRBJ2-1): EPEVTQTPSHQVTQMGQEVILRCVPISNHLYFYWYRQILGQKVEFLVSFYNNEISEKSEIFDDQFSVERPDGSNFTLKIRSTKLEDSAMYFCASSVGTGNHNEQFFGPGTRLTVL.

The gene calls are TRBV2 and TRBJ2-2; 14 bases are shared with TRBD2. The V segment lost 10 bases and the J segment 8 bases; nucleotides outside the gene matches: 9. The CDR3 totals 15 residues. Per germline, CDR1 SNHLY and CDR2 FYNNEI. The CDR3 here is CATGLAGGLRGELFF. Written as DNA, the CDR3 is TGTGCCACCGGACTAGCGGGGGGCTTGAGGGGGGAGCTGTTTTTT.

This clone was observed a handful of times. This chain uses TRBV3-1 (or the pseudogene TRBV3-2) with TRBJ2-1; 8 positions match TRBD2. The CDR3 spans 16 residues. V shed 3 bases, J shed 7 bases, and the junction held 11 bases outside the gene matches. Germline CDR1 and CDR2: LGHDT and YNNKEL (reference sequence). For the CDR3, the DNA is TGTGCCAGCAGCCAGACGGCGGGGGGCCCTTTAAATGAGCAGTTCTTC. Protein: CASSQTAGGPLNEQFF.

The chain combines TRBV19 with TRBJ1-5; 10 bases align to TRBD1. Germline CDR1 is LNHDA and CDR2 is SQIVND (reference sequence). This CDR3 has 16 residues. Germline trimming cut 4 bases from V and 2 bases from J; bases unmatched to any gene: 5. This CDR3 reads CASSSRTGGGNQPQHF. The CDR3, as DNA: TGTGCCAGTAGTAGTCGGACAGGGGGAGGCAATCAGCCCCAGCATTTT.

This clone was recorded once. The chain uses TRBV6-6 and TRBJ1-2; no firm D call. The V and J ends lost 6 bases and 3 bases respectively, with 14 bases between them. Looked up from germline, CDR1 is MNHNY and CDR2 is SVGAGI (reference sequence). The CDR3 extends over 14 amino acids. This CDR3 reads CASRPAGSYYGYTF. DNA of the CDR3: TGTGCCAGCAGACCCGCGGGGAGTTACTATGGCTACACCTTC.

The chain uses TRBV7-2 and TRBJ1-2, with D perhaps TRBD1 (6 bases). Germline V gene data show CDR1 as SGHTA and CDR2 as FQGNSA. Trimming pared 2 bases from V and 2 bases from J, leaving 18 bases between. The CDR3 spans 17 residues. The CDR3 loop reads CASSLFHRTERNYGYTF. The CDR3 region has the DNA TGTGCCAGCAGCTTATTTCATAGGACAGAGCGAAACTATGGCTACACCTTC.

The V and J genes are TRBV29-1 and TRBJ1-2, with a possible D match to TRBD1 (5 bases). The V end lost 8 bases, the J end lost 8 bases, and 15 bases lay between the germline ends. The CDR3 covers 11 residues. Germline V gene data show CDR1 as SQVTM and CDR2 as ANQGSEA. The CDR3 nucleotides read TGCAGCACGCCCAGCCGGGGGGGCTACACCTTC. Amino acids: CSTPSRGGYTF.

This chain links TRBV2 with TRBJ2-5, with 8 positions matching TRBD1. The germline CDR1 and CDR2 sequences are SNHLY and FYNNEI. The CDR3 has 13 amino acids. Losses at the gene ends were 8 bases for V and 4 bases for J; bases not matched to a gene: 6. The chain's CDR3 is CASLDRDGETQYF. The CDR3, as DNA: TGTGCCAGCCTGGACAGGGATGGAGAGACCCAGTACTTC.